This TCR beta chain is from a study of T cells in localized non-small cell lung cancer. The method was immunoSEQ multiplex PCR; TCRdb's version includes in-frame clones alone and lacks a portion of them. Of 70,000 or so clones detected, around 85% appear once; the ten largest clones hold 1.3%. J lost 5 bases, V lost 0 bases, and 5 bases had no gene match. CDR3 length: 15 residues. A note on this clone: What it binds is not known.

The study, taken as a whole, reports: Adjacent uninvolved lung tissue had the highest T cell clonality, exceeding tumor. Median detection of top 100 tumor clones in adjacent lung was under 75 clones. Among blood samples, higher T cell density accompanied longer overall survival. Heterogeneity stays possible, as sequencing covered only one tumor region.

The clonotype originates from a female donor over 55 with stage I lung adenocarcinoma. This chain links TRBV5-3 with TRBJ1-1, with TRBD1 matching over 9 bases. TRBV5-3 is sorted into the ORF group, with uncertain function. Sample: peripheral blood, taken before any cancer treatment. CDR3 sequence reads: CARSLETGGSTEAFF. CDR3 sequence (DNA): TGTGCCAGAAGCTTGGAGACAGGGGGGTCGACTGAAGCTTTCTTT.